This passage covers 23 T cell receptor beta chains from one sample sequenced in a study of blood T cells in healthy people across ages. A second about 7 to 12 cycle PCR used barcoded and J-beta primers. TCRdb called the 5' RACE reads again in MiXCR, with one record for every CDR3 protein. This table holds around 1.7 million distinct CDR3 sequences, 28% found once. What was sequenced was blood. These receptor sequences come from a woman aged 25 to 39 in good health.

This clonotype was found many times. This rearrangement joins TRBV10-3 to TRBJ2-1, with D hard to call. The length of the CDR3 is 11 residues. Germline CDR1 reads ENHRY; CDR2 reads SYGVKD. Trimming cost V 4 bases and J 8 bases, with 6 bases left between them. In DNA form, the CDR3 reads TGTGCCATCAGTGTGTCAGATGAGCAGTTCTTC. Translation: CAISVSDEQFF.

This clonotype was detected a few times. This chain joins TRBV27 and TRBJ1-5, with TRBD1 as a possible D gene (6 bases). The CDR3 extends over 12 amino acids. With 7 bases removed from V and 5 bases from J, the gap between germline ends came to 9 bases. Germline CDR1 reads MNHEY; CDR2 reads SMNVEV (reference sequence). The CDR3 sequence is CASKGGDQPQHF. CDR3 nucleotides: TGTGCCAGCAAAGGGGGGGATCAGCCCCAGCATTTT.

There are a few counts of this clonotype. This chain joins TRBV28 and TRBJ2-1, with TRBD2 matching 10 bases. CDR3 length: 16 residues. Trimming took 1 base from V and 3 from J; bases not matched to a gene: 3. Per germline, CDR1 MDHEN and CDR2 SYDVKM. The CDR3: CASSLYSSGGYNEQFF. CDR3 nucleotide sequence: TGTGCCAGCAGTTTATACTCTAGCGGGGGCTACAATGAGCAGTTCTTC.

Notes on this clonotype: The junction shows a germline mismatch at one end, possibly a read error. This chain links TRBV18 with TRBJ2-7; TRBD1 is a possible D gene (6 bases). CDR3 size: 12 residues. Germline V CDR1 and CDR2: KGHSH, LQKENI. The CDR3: CASGRGAYEQYF. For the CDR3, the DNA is TGCGCCTCGGGCAGGGGCGCCTACGAGCAGTACTTC.

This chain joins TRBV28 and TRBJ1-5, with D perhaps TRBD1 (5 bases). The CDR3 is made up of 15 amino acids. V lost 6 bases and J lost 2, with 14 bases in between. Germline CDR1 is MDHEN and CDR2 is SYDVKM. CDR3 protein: CASRPGGVRNQPQHF. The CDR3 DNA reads TGTGCCAGCAGGCCCGGAGGGGTTCGCAATCAGCCCCAGCATTTT.

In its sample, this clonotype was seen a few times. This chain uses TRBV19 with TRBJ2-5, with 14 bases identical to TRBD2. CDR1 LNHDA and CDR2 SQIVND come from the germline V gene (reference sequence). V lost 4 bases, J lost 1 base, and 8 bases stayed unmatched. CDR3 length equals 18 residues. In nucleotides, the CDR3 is TGTGCCAGTAGTACCCTCGGACTAGCGGGGGGCGGCCAAGAGACCCAGTACTTC. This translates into CASSTLGLAGGGQETQYF.

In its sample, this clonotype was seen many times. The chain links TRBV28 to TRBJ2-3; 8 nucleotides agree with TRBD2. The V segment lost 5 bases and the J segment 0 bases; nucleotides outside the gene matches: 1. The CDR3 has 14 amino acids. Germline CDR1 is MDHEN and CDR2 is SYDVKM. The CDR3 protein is CASSSGGSTDTQYF. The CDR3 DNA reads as TGTGCCAGCAGTAGCGGGGGTAGCACAGATACGCAGTATTTT.

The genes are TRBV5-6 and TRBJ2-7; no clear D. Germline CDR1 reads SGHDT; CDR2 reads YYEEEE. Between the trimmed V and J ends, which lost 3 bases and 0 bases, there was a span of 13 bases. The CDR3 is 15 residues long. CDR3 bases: TGTGCCAGCAGCTCGAGGACGTATAGCTCCTACGAGCAGTACTTC. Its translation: CASSSRTYSSYEQYF.

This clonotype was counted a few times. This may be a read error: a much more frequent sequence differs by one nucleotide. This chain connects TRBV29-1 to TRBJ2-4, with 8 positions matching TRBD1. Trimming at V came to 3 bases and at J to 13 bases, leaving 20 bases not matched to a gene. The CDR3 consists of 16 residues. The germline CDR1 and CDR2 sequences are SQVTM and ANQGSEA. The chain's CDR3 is CSVEAEQDRAYNEQYF. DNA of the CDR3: TGCAGCGTTGAGGCAGAACAGGACAGGGCATACAATGAGCAGTACTTC.

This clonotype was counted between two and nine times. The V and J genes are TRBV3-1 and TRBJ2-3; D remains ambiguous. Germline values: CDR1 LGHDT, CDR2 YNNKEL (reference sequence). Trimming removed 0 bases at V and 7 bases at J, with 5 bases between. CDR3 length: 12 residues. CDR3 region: CASSQDVNTQYF. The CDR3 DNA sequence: TGTGCCAGCAGCCAAGACGTGAATACGCAGTATTTT.

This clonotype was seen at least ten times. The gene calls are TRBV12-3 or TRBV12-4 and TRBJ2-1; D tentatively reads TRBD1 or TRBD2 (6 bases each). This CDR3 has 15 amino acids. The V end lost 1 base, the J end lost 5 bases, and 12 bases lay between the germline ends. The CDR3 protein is CASSLGGAEDNEQFF. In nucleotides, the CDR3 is TGTGCCAGCAGTTTAGGGGGGGCTGAAGACAATGAGCAGTTCTTC.

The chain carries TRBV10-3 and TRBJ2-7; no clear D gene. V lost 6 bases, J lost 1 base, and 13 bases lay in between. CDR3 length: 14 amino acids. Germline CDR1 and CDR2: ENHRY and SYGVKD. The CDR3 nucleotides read TGTGCCATCAGACCCACCGACGGTTCCTACGAGCAGTACTTC. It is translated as CAIRPTDGSYEQYF.

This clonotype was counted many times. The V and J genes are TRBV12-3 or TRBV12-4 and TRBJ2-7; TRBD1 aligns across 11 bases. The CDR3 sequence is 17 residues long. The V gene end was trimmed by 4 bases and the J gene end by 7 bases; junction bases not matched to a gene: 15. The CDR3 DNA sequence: TGTGCCAGCAGTTCCTGGGGGCTAGGACAGGGGGCGAAAGAGCAGTACTTC. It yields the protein CASSSWGLGQGAKEQYF.

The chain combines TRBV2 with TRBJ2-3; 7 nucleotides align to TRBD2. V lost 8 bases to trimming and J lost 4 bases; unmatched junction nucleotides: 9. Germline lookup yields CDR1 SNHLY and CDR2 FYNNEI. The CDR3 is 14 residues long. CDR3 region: CASGREYLADTQYF. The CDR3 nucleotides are TGTGCCAGCGGGCGGGAGTATCTCGCAGATACGCAGTATTTT.

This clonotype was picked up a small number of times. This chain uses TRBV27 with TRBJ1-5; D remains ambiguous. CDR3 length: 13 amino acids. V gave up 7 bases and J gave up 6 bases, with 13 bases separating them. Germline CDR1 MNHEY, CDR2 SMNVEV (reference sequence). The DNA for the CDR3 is TGTGCCAGCACTAGGAGGGAAAGTCAGCCCCAGCATTTT. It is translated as CASTRRESQPQHF.

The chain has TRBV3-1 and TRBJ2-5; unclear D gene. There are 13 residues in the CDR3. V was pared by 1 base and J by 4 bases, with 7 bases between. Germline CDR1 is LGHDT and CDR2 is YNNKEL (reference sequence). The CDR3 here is CASSQGVIETQYF. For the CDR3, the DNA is TGTGCCAGCAGCCAAGGGGTAATAGAGACCCAGTACTTC.

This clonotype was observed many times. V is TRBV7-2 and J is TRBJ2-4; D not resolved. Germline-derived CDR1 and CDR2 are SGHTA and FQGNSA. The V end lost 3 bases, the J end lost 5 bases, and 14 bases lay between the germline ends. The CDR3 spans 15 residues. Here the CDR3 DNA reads TGTGCCAGCAGCTTGGGCCCAATTGCACAAAACATTCAGTACTTC. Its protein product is CASSLGPIAQNIQYF.

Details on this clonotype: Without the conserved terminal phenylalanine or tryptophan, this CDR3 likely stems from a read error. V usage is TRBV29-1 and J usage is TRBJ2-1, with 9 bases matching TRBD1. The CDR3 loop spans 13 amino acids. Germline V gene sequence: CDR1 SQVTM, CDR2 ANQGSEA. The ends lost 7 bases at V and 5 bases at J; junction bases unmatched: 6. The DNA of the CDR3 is TGCAGCGCTGGGGACAGGGAGGACAATGAGCAGTTCCTC. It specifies CSAGDREDNEQFL.

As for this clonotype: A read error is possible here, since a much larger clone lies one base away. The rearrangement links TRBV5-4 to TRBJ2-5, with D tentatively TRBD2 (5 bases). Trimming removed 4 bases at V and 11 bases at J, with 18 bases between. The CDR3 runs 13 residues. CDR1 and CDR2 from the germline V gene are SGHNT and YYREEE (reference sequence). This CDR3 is CASSPYSGDEQYF. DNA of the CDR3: TGTGCCAGCAGCCCGTATTCCGGGGATGAGCAGTACTTC.

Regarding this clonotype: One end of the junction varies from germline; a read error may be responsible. The CDR3 DNA reads as TGTACCAGCAGTGGGCGCGGACTAGCGGGCGGGTATGAGCAGTTCTTC. Protein product: CTSSGRGLAGGYEQFF. This rearrangement joins TRBV27 to TRBJ2-1; 11 bases fit TRBD2. Germline V CDR1 and CDR2: MNHEY, SMNVEV (reference sequence). CDR3 length: 16 residues.

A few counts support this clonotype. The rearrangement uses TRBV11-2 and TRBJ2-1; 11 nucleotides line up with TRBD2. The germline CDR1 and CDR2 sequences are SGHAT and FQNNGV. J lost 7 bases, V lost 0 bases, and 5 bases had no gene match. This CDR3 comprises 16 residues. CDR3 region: CASSLDFSGGANEQFF. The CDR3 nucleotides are TGTGCCAGCAGCTTAGATTTTAGCGGGGGGGCAAATGAGCAGTTCTTC.

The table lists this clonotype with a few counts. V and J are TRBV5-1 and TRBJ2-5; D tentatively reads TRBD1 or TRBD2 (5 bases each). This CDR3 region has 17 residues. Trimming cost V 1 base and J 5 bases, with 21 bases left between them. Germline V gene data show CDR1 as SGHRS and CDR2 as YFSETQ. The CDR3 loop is CASSLRGVEVNKETQYF. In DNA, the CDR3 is TGCGCCAGCAGCTTGCGAGGGGTGGAGGTTAATAAGGAGACCCAGTACTTC.

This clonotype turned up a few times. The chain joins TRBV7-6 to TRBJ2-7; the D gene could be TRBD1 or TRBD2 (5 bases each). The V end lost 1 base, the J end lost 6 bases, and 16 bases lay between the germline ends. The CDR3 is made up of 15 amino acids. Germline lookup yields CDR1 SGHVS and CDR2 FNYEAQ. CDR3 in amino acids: CASSLGGQGNSEQYF. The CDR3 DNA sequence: TGTGCCAGCAGCTTAGGCGGGCAGGGTAACAGCGAGCAGTACTTC.